This T cell receptor (beta chain) emerged from a study of OX40 agonist ivuxolimab in advanced cancers. The CDR3 length is 15 residues. The V end lost 0 bases, the J end lost 3 bases, and 11 bases lay between the germline ends. Germline V gene data show CDR1 as SEHNR and CDR2 as FQNEAQ (reference sequence). Profiled with immunoSEQ multiplex PCR; TCRdb holds only in-frame clones, not every one. The table includes under 150,000 clones, more than 80% detected once. The sequence was obtained from an adult with an advanced solid tumor such as melanoma, head and neck, liver or kidney cancer. The sample here was CD4+ or CD8+ T cells sorted from blood, taken in a trial of the OX40 agonist ivuxolimab. The gene calls are TRBV7-9 and TRBJ1-2, with unresolved D. The CDR3 region has the DNA TGTGCCAGCAGCTTAGCTCTCCCGACTGACTATGGCTACACCTTC. Translation: CASSLALPTDYGYTF.